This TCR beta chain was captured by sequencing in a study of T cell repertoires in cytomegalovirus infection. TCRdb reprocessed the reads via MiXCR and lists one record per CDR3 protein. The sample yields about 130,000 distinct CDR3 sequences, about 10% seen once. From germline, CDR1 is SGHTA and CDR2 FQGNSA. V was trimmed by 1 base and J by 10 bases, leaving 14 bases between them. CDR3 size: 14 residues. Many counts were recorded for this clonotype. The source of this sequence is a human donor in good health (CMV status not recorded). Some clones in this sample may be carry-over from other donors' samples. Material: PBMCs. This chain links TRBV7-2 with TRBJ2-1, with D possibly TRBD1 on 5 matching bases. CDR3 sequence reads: CASSLVGATREQFF. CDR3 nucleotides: TGTGCCAGCAGCTTAGTAGGGGCCACGCGAGAGCAGTTCTTC.